This TCR beta chain was profiled in a study of blood T cell repertoires in COVID-19. Some clones are missing from TCRdb's copy, which holds only in-frame ones; the method was immunoSEQ multiplex PCR. The repertoire holds under 75,000 clones, with 80% to 90% as singletons. The TCR sequence derives from a man aged 45-65 years with active COVID-19. Sequencing was carried out using peripheral blood.

CDR3 nucleotide sequence: TGTGCCAGCAGCTCCGGGACAGGATCGGGTCAGCCCCAGCATTTT. The encoded protein is CASSSGTGSGQPQHF. This sequence joins TRBV6-5 and TRBJ1-5; 8 nucleotides agree with TRBD1. The germline V gene encodes CDR1 MNHEY and CDR2 SVGAGI. This CDR3 region has 15 residues. V trimming: 6 bases; J trimming: 6 bases; junction bases outside the gene matches: 10.